This TCR beta chain emerged from a study of T cell responses to AZD1222 COVID-19 vaccine. Germline CDR1 and CDR2: LNHDA and SQIVND (reference sequence). CDR3 size: 18 residues. V dropped 4 bases and J dropped 7; count of bases not matched to a gene: 16. The data were produced by immunoSEQ multiplex PCR, yet TCRdb's version contains in-frame clones alone and is incomplete. Of about 140,000 clones listed, roughly 90% were seen once; the top ten hold 4.7%. The TCR comes from an adult in good health. This chain connects TRBV19 to TRBJ1-5; 10 bases agree with TRBD1. This material consisted of peripheral blood, taken on day 0 of AZD1222 vaccination. The CDR3 DNA reads as TGTGCCAGTAGTACTCGATGGCTATGGGACAGGGGAGGGCAGCCCCAGCATTTT. Its translation: CASSTRWLWDRGGQPQHF.